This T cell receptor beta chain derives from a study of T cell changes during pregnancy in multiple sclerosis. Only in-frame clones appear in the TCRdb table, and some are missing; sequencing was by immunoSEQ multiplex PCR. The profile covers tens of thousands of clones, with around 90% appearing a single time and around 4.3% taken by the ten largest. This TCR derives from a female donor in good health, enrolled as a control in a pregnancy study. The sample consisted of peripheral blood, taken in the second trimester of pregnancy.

The CDR3 sequence: CASSPSRQGSSYNSPLHF. CDR3 nucleotide sequence: TGTGCCAGCAGTCCCAGCCGACAGGGGAGCTCCTATAATTCACCCCTCCACTTT. The chain is built from TRBV27 and TRBJ1-6, with 8 positions matching TRBD1. Germline V gene sequence: CDR1 MNHEY, CDR2 SMNVEV (reference sequence). Trimming cost V 5 bases and J 0 bases; bases outside gene matches: 9. This CDR3 contains 18 residues.